A selection of T cell receptor beta chains follows, all from one sample in a study of technical replicates of blood from several donors. Some clones are missing from TCRdb's copy, which holds only in-frame ones; the method was immunoSEQ multiplex PCR. The sample lists some 70,000 clones, more than 90% occurring once. The material sequenced was T cells isolated from PBMCs. Receptor source: a human donor in good health. CDR3s include the opening cysteine and the closing phenylalanine or tryptophan. The order of the fields is V gene, clone size, J gene, D gene, CDR3 protein, CDR3 DNA. The D gene is left open where the match is weak. For some rows the clone size is stated as once, few or many, or as a class when expanded; others skip it.

TRBV11-2	-	TRBJ2-7	-	CASSFRGGAYEQYF	TGTGCCAGCAGCTTTAGGGGGGGGGCCTACGAGCAGTACTTC
TRBV6-1	-	TRBJ2-5	-	CASMTTSPETQYF	TGTGCCAGCATGACCACTAGCCCAGAGACCCAGTACTTC
TRBV2	-	TRBJ1-4	-	CASSLRDFTNEKLFF	TGTGCCAGCAGTCTTCGGGACTTCACTAATGAAAAACTGTTTTTT
TRBV6-5	-	TRBJ2-5	-	CASSYRASETQYF	TGTGCCAGCAGTTACAGGGCTAGCGAGACCCAGTACTTC
TRBV6-5	-	TRBJ2-1	TRBD1	CASSYGGRGPNEQFF	TGTGCCAGCAGTTACGGTGGCAGGGGGCCTAATGAGCAGTTCTTC
TRBV11-3	-	TRBJ1-1	-	CASSFWVGDTEAFF	TGTGCCAGCAGCTTCTGGGTCGGGGACACTGAAGCTTTCTTT
TRBV28	-	TRBJ2-1	TRBD2	CASSLLGSGSPSQFF	TGTGCCAGCAGTTTACTTGGTAGCGGGAGTCCTTCGCAGTTCTTC
TRBV6-5	-	TRBJ2-5	-	CASNPYREILETQYF	TGTGCCAGCAACCCTTATCGGGAGATTCTGGAGACCCAGTACTTC
TRBV29-1	-	TRBJ2-7	TRBD2	CSVEGLAGDAYEQYF	TGCAGCGTTGAGGGACTAGCGGGAGATGCCTACGAGCAGTACTTC
TRBV4-1	-	TRBJ2-5	-	CASSQLDGEYQETQYF	TGCGCCAGCAGCCAACTAGACGGGGAGTACCAAGAGACCCAGTACTTC
TRBV7-2	-	TRBJ2-5	-	CASSLALRGYLQETQYF	TGTGCCAGCAGCTTAGCATTAAGGGGGTATCTCCAAGAGACCCAGTACTTC
TRBV10-1	-	TRBJ2-5	TRBD2	CASQTSSGQTQYF	TGCGCCAGCCAGACTAGCTCGGGACAGACCCAGTACTTC
TRBV7-3	-	TRBJ2-1	TRBD2	CASSSRTSGTEQFF	TGTGCCAGCAGCTCCCGGACTAGCGGGACTGAGCAGTTCTTC
TRBV10-3	-	TRBJ1-3	-	CAISEPGSPGNTIYF	TGTGCCATCAGTGAGCCGGGATCGCCTGGAAACACCATATATTTT
TRBV27	-	TRBJ1-2	-	CASSLNIGGPYGYTF	TGTGCCAGCAGTTTAAACATAGGAGGACCCTATGGCTACACCTTC
TRBV18	-	TRBJ2-5	TRBD2	CASSPSSVERTSGSETQYF	TGTGCCAGCTCACCAAGTAGCGTAGAGAGGACTAGCGGGAGTGAGACCCAGTACTTC
TRBV9	-	TRBJ2-1	-	CASSVEASDYLHSYNEQFF	TGTGCCAGCAGCGTAGAGGCCTCCGACTATTTACACTCCTACAATGAGCAGTTCTTC
TRBV29-1	once	TRBJ2-1	TRBD2	CSGDSGRVLSSNEQFF	TGCAGCGGGGATAGCGGGAGGGTTTTGAGTTCCAATGAGCAGTTCTTC
TRBV9	-	TRBJ1-1	-	CASSADRDMNTEAFF	TGTGCCAGCAGCGCAGACAGAGACATGAACACTGAAGCTTTCTTT
TRBV6-5	-	TRBJ1-1	-	CASSYSNRGTEAFF	TGTGCCAGCAGTTACTCGAATCGGGGCACTGAAGCTTTCTTT
TRBV4-2	-	TRBJ2-1	TRBD2	CASSQTAGSGDEQFF	TGTGCCAGCAGCCAGACAGCGGGATCGGGCGATGAGCAGTTCTTC
TRBV29-1	-	TRBJ1-2	-	CSVPSGTGDGYTF	TGCAGCGTGCCCTCCGGGACGGGAGATGGCTACACCTTC
TRBV30	-	TRBJ2-2	-	CAWSLFRELFF	TGTGCCTGGAGTCTTTTTCGGGAGCTGTTTTTT
TRBV13	-	TRBJ2-2	TRBD2	CASSQGLAGVGTGELFF	TGTGCCAGCAGCCAGGGACTAGCGGGAGTAGGAACCGGGGAGCTGTTTTTT
TRBV5-4	-	TRBJ2-1	-	CASSLGLYNEQFF	TGTGCCAGCAGCCTGGGACTTTACAATGAGCAGTTCTTC
TRBV11-2	once	TRBJ2-7	TRBD1	CASSLDRTGVYEQYF	TGTGCCAGCAGCTTAGATCGAACAGGGGTCTACGAGCAGTACTTC
TRBV29-1	-	TRBJ2-7	-	CSVQTVTYEQYF	TGCAGCGTTCAGACTGTGACCTACGAGCAGTACTTC
TRBV29-1	-	TRBJ2-6	-	CSVEREVGANVLTF	TGCAGCGTTGAACGTGAGGTTGGGGCCAACGTCCTGACTTTC
TRBV7-9	-	TRBJ1-2	TRBD1	CASSFGQGEGYTF	TGTGCCAGCAGCTTCGGACAGGGCGAGGGCTACACCTTC
TRBV6-5	-	TRBJ2-7	TRBD1	CASTDRGQSYEQYF	TGTGCCAGCACCGACAGGGGGCAGTCCTACGAGCAGTACTTC
TRBV30	-	TRBJ1-2	TRBD1	CAWKQGEASGYTF	TGTGCCTGGAAACAGGGGGAGGCTTCTGGCTACACCTTC